This passage covers 29 T cell receptor beta chains from one sample sequenced in a study of T cell repertoires in cytomegalovirus infection. Via MiXCR, TCRdb re-called the reads, giving one row per CDR3 protein. In the table there are about 900,000 distinct CDR3 sequences, about 33% of which are singletons. What these receptors recognize is not known. The source was cultured CD8+ T cells from PBMCs, collected from culture after CMV antigen stimulation. The receptors derive from a human donor in good health (CMV status not recorded). Some clones in this sample may be carry-over from other donors' samples.

This clonotype was counted at least ten times. This rearrangement joins TRBV7-2 to TRBJ2-1, with a weak D call TRBD2 (5 bases). CDR1 and CDR2 from the germline V gene are SGHTA and FQGNSA. The V end lost 2 bases, the J end lost 7 bases, and 21 bases lay between the germline ends. The CDR3 consists of 17 residues. CDR3 protein: CASSLRRGSFGLNEQFF. DNA for the CDR3: TGTGCCAGCAGCTTACGAAGAGGGTCTTTCGGCTTAAATGAGCAGTTCTTC.

A remark on this clonotype: A read error may account for a junction end that differs from germline. The chain has TRBV15 and TRBJ1-5; no reliable D call. Germline CDR1 reads LNHNV; CDR2 reads YYDKDF (reference sequence). There are 16 residues in the CDR3. CDR3 sequence reads: CVTSRPADRSNQPQHF. The CDR3 DNA is TGTGTCACCAGCAGACCTGCGGACCGTAGCAATCAGCCCCAGCATTTT.

V is TRBV4-3 and J is TRBJ1-2, with 9 bases aligning to TRBD1. V gave up 0 bases and J gave up 6 bases; unmatched junction bases: 11. Per germline, CDR1 LGHNA and CDR2 YSLEER. The CDR3 has 17 residues. The CDR3 coding sequence is TGCGCCAGCAGCCAAGAATGGGTTCGGACAGGGGATAATGGCTACACCTTC. Translated: CASSQEWVRTGDNGYTF.

This clonotype has just a few counts. This chain's CDR3 is CASSQDGVFYGYTF. The CDR3 DNA is TGTGCCAGCAGCCAAGATGGGGTTTTCTATGGCTACACCTTC. The chain is built from TRBV14 and TRBJ1-2; D gene ambiguous. This CDR3 contains 14 residues. Trimming left V 0 bases short and J 4 bases short, with 9 bases between. Germline-derived CDR1 and CDR2 are SGHDN and FVKESK.

On this clonotype itself: One end of the junction is discordant with germline, which a read error may explain. The J gene is TRBJ1-2, the V gene TRBV7-6, with D uncertain. Looked up from germline, CDR1 is SGHVS and CDR2 is FNYEAQ. This CDR3 region has 15 residues. In DNA, the CDR3 is TGTGCCAGCAGCTTAGCGGCGGGAGTCTCTATGGCTACGGCCTTC. Residues: CASSLAAGVSMATAF.

This clonotype was counted a few times. The chain combines TRBV7-6 with TRBJ2-7, with D unresolved. Germline lookup yields CDR1 SGHVS and CDR2 FNYEAQ. V was trimmed by 8 bases and J by 0 bases, leaving 8 bases between them. This CDR3 is built from 12 residues. CDR3 region: CASAGPSYEQYF. CDR3 sequence (DNA): TGTGCCAGCGCTGGACCCTCCTACGAGCAGTACTTC.

In this sample, this clonotype turned up many times. V usage is TRBV7-9 and J usage is TRBJ2-1, with 9 bases aligning to TRBD1. Trimming cost V 2 bases and J 3 bases; bases outside gene matches: 8. This CDR3 spans 17 amino acids. In germline, CDR1 is SEHNR, CDR2 FQNEAQ (reference sequence). The CDR3 DNA reads as TGTGCCAGCAGCTTAAGACCCGGGACAGGGATCTACAATGAGCAGTTCTTC. The encoded protein is CASSLRPGTGIYNEQFF.

This rearrangement joins TRBV7-3 to TRBJ2-7; D might be TRBD2 (5 bases). The germline V and J ends were trimmed by 1 base and 11 bases, with 18 bases remaining between them. CDR3 length equals 14 residues. The germline CDR1 and CDR2 sequences are SGHTA and FQGTGA. CDR3 DNA: TGTGCCAGCAGCTTAAGTTCCGTTTGTCAAGCGGAGTACGTC. Translation: CASSLSSVCQAEYV.

J is TRBJ2-3 and V is TRBV27; D ambiguous. Trimming cost V 0 bases and J 2 bases, with 18 bases left between them. The CDR3 loop spans 18 amino acids. Germline-derived CDR1 and CDR2 are MNHEY and SMNVEV (reference sequence). CDR3 sequence reads: CASSLSSRIGPTTDTQYF. The CDR3 DNA sequence: TGTGCCAGCAGTTTATCCTCCCGGATTGGGCCGACCACAGATACGCAGTATTTT.

This clonotype was counted between two and nine times. The chain has TRBV2 and TRBJ2-1; 7 nucleotides align to TRBD1. The CDR3 runs 13 residues. Germline V gene sequence: CDR1 SNHLY, CDR2 FYNNEI. J gave up 5 bases and V 8 bases, and 6 bases lay outside the gene matches. CDR3 loop: CASPGGIDNEQFF. The CDR3 nucleotides are TGTGCCAGCCCAGGGGGAATTGACAATGAGCAGTTCTTC.

The rearrangement links TRBV28 to TRBJ2-3, with D hard to call. This CDR3 is built from 13 residues. The germline V and J ends were trimmed by 3 bases and 2 bases, with 6 bases remaining between them. The germline V gene encodes CDR1 MDHEN and CDR2 SYDVKM. The CDR3: CASSFLTTDTQYF. The CDR3 region has the DNA TGTGCCAGCAGTTTTCTAACCACAGATACGCAGTATTTT. Using reference TRBV28 and TRBJ2-3 for the parts outside the CDR3, the full variable domain is DVKVTQSSRYLVKRTGEKVFLECVQDMDHENMFWYRQDPGLGLRLIYFSYDVKMKEKGDIPEGYSVSREKKERFSLILESASTNQTSMYLCASSFLTTDTQYFGPGTRLTVL.

This clonotype appeared many times. The chain joins TRBV7-2 to TRBJ1-6; D unresolved. Trimming removed 5 bases at V and 4 bases at J, with 18 bases between. The CDR3 loop spans 17 amino acids. The germline V gene has CDR1 SGHTA and CDR2 FQGNSA. The CDR3 spells CASSLLPEVGYNSPLHF. Here the CDR3 DNA reads TGTGCCAGCAGCCTTTTACCAGAAGTGGGATATAATTCACCCCTCCACTTT. The whole variable domain, filled in from reference TRBV7-2 and TRBJ1-6, reads GAGVSQSPSNKVTEKGKDVELRCDPISGHTALYWYRQSLGQGLEFLIYFQGNSAPDKSGLPSDRFSAERTGGSVSTLTIQRTQQEDSAVYLCASSLLPEVGYNSPLHFGNGTRLTVT.

The chain has TRBV6-1 and TRBJ2-7; D remains unclear. The V end lost 5 bases, the J end lost 2 bases, and 16 bases lay between the germline ends. The CDR3 consists of 15 residues. From germline, CDR1 is MNHNS and CDR2 SASEGT. CDR3 sequence (DNA): TGTGCCAGCAGTCCGGACCGTCTAGATCCCTACGAGCAGTACGTC. Translating it yields CASSPDRLDPYEQYV.

In its sample, this clonotype was seen a few times. The gene calls are TRBV7-6 and TRBJ2-5; D may correspond to TRBD1 or TRBD2 (5 bases each). The germline V gene encodes CDR1 SGHVS and CDR2 FNYEAQ. The CDR3 sequence is 15 residues long. Trimming took off 5 bases at V and 2 bases at J, with 15 bases between the two ends. Here the CDR3 DNA reads TGTGCCAGCAGCCCCAGGGACGGACCACAAGAGACCCAGTACTTC. Its translation is CASSPRDGPQETQYF.

This clonotype was detected a few times. The chain combines TRBV7-8 with TRBJ1-5; 9 bases match TRBD1. Germline loops: CDR1 SGHVS, CDR2 FQNEAQ. This CDR3 has 16 amino acids. V shed 5 bases, J shed 4 bases, and the junction held 9 bases outside the gene matches. CDR3 in amino acids: CASSLYTGGSNQPQHF. The CDR3 DNA reads TGTGCCAGCAGCCTGTATACAGGGGGCAGTAATCAGCCCCAGCATTTT.

Many counts were recorded for this clonotype. The rearrangement links TRBV4-3 to TRBJ1-1; a weak D match, TRBD1 (5 bases). The germline gives CDR1 LGHNA, CDR2 YSLEER. Trimming removed 4 bases from V and 3 bases from J, with 9 bases in between. This CDR3 has 13 amino acids. The CDR3, as DNA: TGCGCCAGCAGCCCCGGAGGGGACACTGAAGCTTTCTTT. Amino acid sequence: CASSPGGDTEAFF.

This clonotype was seen a handful of times. This chain uses TRBV6-2 or TRBV6-3 with TRBJ1-1; D unresolved. Germline lookup yields CDR1 MNHEY and CDR2 SVGEGT. V lost 8 bases and J 7 bases, leaving 11 bases between the germline ends. This CDR3 region has 11 residues. CDR3 amino acids: CASGAAGEAFF. For the CDR3, the DNA is TGTGCCAGCGGCGCGGCGGGTGAAGCTTTCTTT.

The table lists this clonotype with a few counts. The rearrangement links TRBV12-3 or TRBV12-4 to TRBJ2-1; no firm D call. This CDR3 has 12 amino acids. Trimming removed 6 bases from V and 9 bases from J, with 12 bases in between. CDR3 sequence (DNA): TGTGCCAGCAGCCAAGGACGACTTGAGCAGTTCTTC. This sequence encodes CASSQGRLEQFF.

There are a few counts of this clonotype. The J gene is TRBJ2-1, the V gene TRBV5-5; D remains unclear. Germline loops: CDR1 SGHKS, CDR2 YYEKEE (reference sequence). The CDR3 runs to 14 residues. V lost 2 bases to trimming and J lost 5 bases, with 11 bases between them. The CDR3, as DNA: TGTGCCAGCAGCTTCCGGCCAGGCCACAATGAGCAGTTCTTC. Its protein is CASSFRPGHNEQFF.

This clonotype was seen more than once but under ten times. The V and J genes are TRBV10-2 and TRBJ2-5; D gene ambiguous. V was cut by 4 bases and J by 0 bases, with 9 bases left in between. Germline V CDR1 and CDR2: WSHSY, SAAADI. The length of the CDR3 is 14 residues. DNA for the CDR3: TGCGCCAGCAGTGTCTTAGGGTACCAAGAGACCCAGTACTTC. Its protein is CASSVLGYQETQYF.

In this sample, this clonotype turned up many times. V and J are TRBV27 and TRBJ1-5; perhaps TRBD1 as D (5 bases). V gave up 6 bases and J gave up 1 base, with 13 bases separating them. The CDR3 runs 15 residues. Germline CDR1 reads MNHEY; CDR2 reads SMNVEV (reference sequence). CDR3 amino acids: CASSLRGASNQPQHF. CDR3 sequence (DNA): TGTGCCAGCAGCTTACGGGGCGCGAGCAATCAGCCCCAGCATTTT.

V usage is TRBV20-1 and J usage is TRBJ2-1, with D unclear. The CDR3 runs 11 residues. Germline assignment: CDR1 DFQATT and CDR2 SNEGSKA (reference sequence). Deletions cut 5 bases from V and 12 bases from J, with 14 bases between. DNA for the CDR3: TGCAGTGCTCCGTCTATCGAAGGGCAGTTCTTC. Its translation is CSAPSIEGQFF.

This chain uses TRBV5-1 with TRBJ1-1; the D gene is possibly TRBD1 (6 bases). The ends were cut back, 5 bases at V and 1 base at J, with 12 bases in the middle. The CDR3 sequence is 14 residues long. Per the germline V gene, CDR1 is SGHRS and CDR2 is YFSETQ. CDR3 sequence reads: CASSWRGRNTEAFF. In DNA form, the CDR3 reads TGCGCCAGCAGTTGGAGGGGGAGGAACACTGAAGCTTTCTTT. Based on the CDR3 plus reference TRBV5-1 and TRBJ1-1, the full variable domain is KAGVTQTPRYLIKTRGQQVTLSCSPISGHRSVSWYQQTPGQGLQFLFEYFSETQRNKGNFPGRFSGRQFSNSRSEMNVSTLELGDSALYLCASSWRGRNTEAFFGQGTRLTVV.

The chain's CDR3 is CASSLVAPSYEQYV. The CDR3 bases are TGTGCCAGCAGCTTAGTGGCCCCCTCCTACGAGCAGTACGTC. V and J are TRBV11-2 and TRBJ2-7; no clear D gene. The CDR3 consists of 14 residues. CDR1 is SGHAT, CDR2 FQNNGV, per germline. The V end was cut by 1 base, the J end by 0 bases, with 7 bases between.

Notes on this clonotype: An end of the junction does not agree with germline; a read error may underlie this. The CDR3 protein is CAGSPRTGNTEAFF. The CDR3 nucleotides read TGTGCCGGCAGTCCGCGGACGGGGAACACTGAAGCTTTCTTT. The J gene is TRBJ1-1, the V gene TRBV6-1; unclear D gene. The CDR3 runs to 14 residues. In germline, CDR1 is MNHNS, CDR2 SASEGT.

This clonotype appeared many times. The chain employs TRBV5-4 and TRBJ1-2; the D is unclear. Deletions cut 5 bases from V and 4 bases from J, with 12 bases between. Germline V CDR1 and CDR2: SGHNT, YYREEE (reference sequence). This CDR3 comprises 13 residues. CDR3 sequence: CASRADRRYGYTF. CDR3 DNA: TGTGCCAGCAGAGCTGACCGTCGCTATGGCTACACCTTC.

The chain carries TRBV12-3 or TRBV12-4 and TRBJ2-7; TRBD2 aligns across 13 bases. Trimming at V came to 4 bases and at J to 9 bases, leaving 6 bases not matched to a gene. The CDR3 spans 14 residues. The CDR3 DNA reads as TGTGCCAGCAGTTCGGGACTAGCGGGGCCGTTGCAGTACTTC. It specifies CASSSGLAGPLQYF.

The V gene is TRBV10-3, the J gene TRBJ2-7; D gene ambiguous. From germline, CDR1 is ENHRY and CDR2 SYGVKD. V lost 4 bases and J 4 bases, leaving 11 bases between the germline ends. This CDR3 region has 13 residues. The CDR3 nucleotides read TGTGCCATCAGTGCCCCGGTGGGGTACGAGCAGTACTTC. Its translation: CAISAPVGYEQYF.

The rearrangement uses TRBV29-1 and TRBJ2-1; the D gene is possibly TRBD2 (5 bases). This CDR3 spans 11 amino acids. Germline values: CDR1 SQVTM, CDR2 ANQGSEA. Trimming removed 4 bases at V and 5 bases at J, with 6 bases between. DNA of the CDR3: TGCAGCGTTGGGGAGAACAATGAGCAGTTCTTC. It specifies CSVGENNEQFF.